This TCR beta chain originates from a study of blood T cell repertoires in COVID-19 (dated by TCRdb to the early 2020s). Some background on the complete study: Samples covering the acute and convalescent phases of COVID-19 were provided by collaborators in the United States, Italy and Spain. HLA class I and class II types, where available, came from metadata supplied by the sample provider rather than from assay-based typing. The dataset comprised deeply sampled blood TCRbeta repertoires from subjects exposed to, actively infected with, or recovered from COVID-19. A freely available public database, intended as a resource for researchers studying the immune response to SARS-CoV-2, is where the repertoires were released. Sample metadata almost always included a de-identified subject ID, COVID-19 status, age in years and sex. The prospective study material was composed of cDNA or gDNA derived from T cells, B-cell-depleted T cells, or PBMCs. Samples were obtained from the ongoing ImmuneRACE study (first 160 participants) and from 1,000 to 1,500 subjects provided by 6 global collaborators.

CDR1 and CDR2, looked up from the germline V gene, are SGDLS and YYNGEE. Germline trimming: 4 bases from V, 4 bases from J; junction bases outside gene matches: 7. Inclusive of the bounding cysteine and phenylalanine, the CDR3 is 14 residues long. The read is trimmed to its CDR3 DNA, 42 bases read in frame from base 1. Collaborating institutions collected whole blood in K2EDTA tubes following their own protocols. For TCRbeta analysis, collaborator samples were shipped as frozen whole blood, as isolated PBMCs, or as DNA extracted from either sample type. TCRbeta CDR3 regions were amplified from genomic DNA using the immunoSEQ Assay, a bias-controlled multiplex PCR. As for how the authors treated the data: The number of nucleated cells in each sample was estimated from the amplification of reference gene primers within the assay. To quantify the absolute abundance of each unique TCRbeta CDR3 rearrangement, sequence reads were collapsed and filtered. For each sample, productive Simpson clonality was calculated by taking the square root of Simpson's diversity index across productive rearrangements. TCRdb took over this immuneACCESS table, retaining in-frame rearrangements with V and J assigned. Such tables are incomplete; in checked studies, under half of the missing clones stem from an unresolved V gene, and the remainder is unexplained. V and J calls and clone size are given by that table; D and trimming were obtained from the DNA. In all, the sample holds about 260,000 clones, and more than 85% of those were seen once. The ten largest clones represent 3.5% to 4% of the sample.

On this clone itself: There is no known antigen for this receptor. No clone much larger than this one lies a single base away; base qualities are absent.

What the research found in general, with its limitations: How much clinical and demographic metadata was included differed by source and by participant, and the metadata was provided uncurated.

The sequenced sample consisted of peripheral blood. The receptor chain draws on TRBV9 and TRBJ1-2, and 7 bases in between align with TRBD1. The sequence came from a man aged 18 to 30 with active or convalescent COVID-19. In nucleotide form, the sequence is TGTGCCAGCAGCCATTGGGACAGCTTCTATGGCTACACCTTC. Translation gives CASSHWDSFYGYTF.